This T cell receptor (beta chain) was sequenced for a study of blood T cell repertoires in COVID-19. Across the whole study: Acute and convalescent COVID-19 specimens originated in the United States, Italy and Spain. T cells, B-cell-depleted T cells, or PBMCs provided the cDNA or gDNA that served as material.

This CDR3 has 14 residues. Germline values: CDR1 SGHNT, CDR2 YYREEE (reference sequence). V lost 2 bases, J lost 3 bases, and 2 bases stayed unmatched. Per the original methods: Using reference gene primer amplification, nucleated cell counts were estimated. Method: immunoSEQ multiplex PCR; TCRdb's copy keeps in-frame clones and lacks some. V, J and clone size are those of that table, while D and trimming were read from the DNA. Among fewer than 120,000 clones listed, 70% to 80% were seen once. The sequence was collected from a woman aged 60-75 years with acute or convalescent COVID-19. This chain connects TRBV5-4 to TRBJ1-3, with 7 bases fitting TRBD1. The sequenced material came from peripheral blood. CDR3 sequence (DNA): TGTGCCAGCAGCTTACGGGACAGTGGAAACACCATATATTTT. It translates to CASSLRDSGNTIYF. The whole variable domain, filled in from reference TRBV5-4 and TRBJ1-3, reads ETGVTQSPTHLIKTRGQQVTLRCSSQSGHNTVSWYQQALGQGPQFIFQYYREEENGRGNFPPRFSGLQFPNYSSELNVNALELDDSALYLCASSLRDSGNTIYFGEGSWLTVV.